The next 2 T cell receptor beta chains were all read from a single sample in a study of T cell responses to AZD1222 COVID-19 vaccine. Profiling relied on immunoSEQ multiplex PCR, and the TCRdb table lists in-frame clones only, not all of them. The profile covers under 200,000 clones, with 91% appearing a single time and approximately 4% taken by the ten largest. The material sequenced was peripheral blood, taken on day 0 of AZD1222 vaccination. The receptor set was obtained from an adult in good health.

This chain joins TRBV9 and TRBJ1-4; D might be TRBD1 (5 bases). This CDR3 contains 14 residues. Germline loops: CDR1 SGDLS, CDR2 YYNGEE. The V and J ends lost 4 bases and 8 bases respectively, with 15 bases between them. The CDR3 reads CASSPPGKGEKLFF. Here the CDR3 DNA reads TGTGCCAGCAGCCCCCCCGGGAAGGGGGAAAAACTGTTTTTT.

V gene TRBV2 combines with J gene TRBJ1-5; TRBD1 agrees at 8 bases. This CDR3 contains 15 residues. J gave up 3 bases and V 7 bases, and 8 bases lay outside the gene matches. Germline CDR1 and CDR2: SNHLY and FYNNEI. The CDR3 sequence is CASTFGQGNNQPQHF. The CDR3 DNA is TGTGCCAGCACCTTCGGACAGGGTAACAATCAGCCCCAGCATTTT. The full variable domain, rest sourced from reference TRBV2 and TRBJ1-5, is EPEVTQTPSHQVTQMGQEVILRCVPISNHLYFYWYRQILGQKVEFLVSFYNNEISEKSEIFDDQFSVERPDGSNFTLKIRSTKLEDSAMYFCASTFGQGNNQPQHFGDGTRLSIL.